This T cell receptor (beta chain) is drawn from a study of graft-versus-host responses after intestinal transplantation listed by TCRdb under 2021. In the study overall: The transplants that recipients received were multivisceral, liver-intestinal, or isolated intestinal. All recipients received anti-thymocyte globulin induction followed by maintenance tacrolimus and steroids for around 3 years. After intestinal transplantation, graft-versus-host and host-versus-graft alloreactive T cell clones in the graft, circulation and bone marrow were tracked using bulk TCR-beta CDR3 sequencing. Alloreactive clones were identified by sequencing pre-transplant mixed lymphocyte reaction products and comparing these products with unstimulated pre-transplant donor and recipient T cells. The cohort enrolled under 25 intestinal transplant recipients including one retransplant, and a few patients lacking pretransplant specimens were excluded. A peak of at least 4% donor T cells among recipient peripheral blood mononuclear cells was the definition used for donor T cell macrochimerism. Instead of going to the commercial service, samples from a few later patients were sequenced in-house on an Illumina MiSeq and processed with MiXCR. Overall study outcomes, separate from this receptor: The relatively low number and heterogeneity of intestinal transplant patients limited the conclusions. In the allografts of patients with donor T cell macrochimerism, GvH to HvG T cell clonal ratios were high. Peak levels of circulating GvH clones were associated with declines in HvG clones early after transplant. GvH clones were detected in recipient bone marrow, and some of these GvH clones were observed earlier in ileal mucosa or blood, consistent with an intestinal mucosal origin.

Comment on this clone: Its antigen remains undetermined. Base qualities are not at hand, and no much larger clone is one base apart.

In the germline V gene, CDR1 corresponds to SGHTA and CDR2 to FQGNSA. The germline V end is reduced by 3 bases and the J end by 9 bases; junction bases left unmatched: 10. From the cysteine up to the phenylalanine, the CDR3 has a length of 15 residues. The only DNA kept is the CDR3, 45 bases in frame from the first base. In the first month after transplant, blood samples were collected up to 4 times, and after that at least monthly when available. The library was built by means of the immunoSEQ multiplex PCR assay. For most patients, high-throughput TCR-beta CDR3 sequencing of genomic DNA was performed by Adaptive Biotechnologies. The original methods were these. TCR sequencing data for around 19 patients were retrieved from Adaptive's ImmunoSEQ software; a few other patients were processed with MiXCR and VDJtools. CDR3 nucleotide sequences shared by donor and recipient were removed because the origin of these sequences could not be assigned. Alloreactive clones required at least 2-fold expansion over unstimulated cells and minimum CFSE-low frequency of 0.002% (template counts) or 0.001% (read counts). Clones were considered mappable if detected in sequenced pre-transplant spleen, lymph node, or MLR CFSE-low populations of the donor or recipient. Cumulative frequency of alloreactive clones was calculated as a percentage of all sequences weighted by copy number. Held by TCRdb, this immuneACCESS table contains in-frame sequences only and omits some clones. Under half of the omission traces to an unresolved V gene where checked; the cause of the rest is unknown. V and J calls and clone size are given by that table; D and trimming were obtained from the DNA. Recorded for this sample are approximately 24,000 clones; approximately 95% of them occurred a single time. The top ten constitute 0.53% of the sample.

Recombination linked TRBV7-2 to TRBJ1-4; 7 central bases correspond to TRBD1. The sequence came from a human patient who received an intestinal transplant, so some T cells may come from the graft donor. The sample consisted of PBMCs, taken 18 days after transplant. The DNA reads as follows: TGTGCCAGCAGCTTGGGTGCAGGGGGAAAGAAAAAACTGTTTTTT. The encoded protein is CASSLGAGGKKKLFF. The CDR3, completed at both ends by the reference TRBV7-2 and TRBJ1-4 genes, gives the full variable domain GAGVSQSPSNKVTEKGKDVELRCDPISGHTALYWYRQSLGQGLEFLIYFQGNSAPDKSGLPSDRFSAERTGGSVSTLTIQRTQQEDSAVYLCASSLGAGGKKKLFFGSGTQLSVL.